This T cell receptor beta chain was documented in a study of T cell responses to AZD1222 COVID-19 vaccine. Whole-study findings and limits: There were vaccine-associated CD4 TCRs across spike, dominant at 160-218 and 743-854. Repertoires were obtained only post-peak T cell response. At study baseline, merely five or six AZD1222 recipients were seropositive. Donors were chiefly white British, with a greater number of females, and clonal diversity was perhaps underestimated.

A note on this clone: Its antigen remains unknown.

The assay was immunoSEQ multiplex PCR, and TCRdb's table has in-frame clones only and misses some. The sample lists 90,000 or so clones, 80% to 90% occurring once. Sample: peripheral blood, taken on day 0 of AZD1222 vaccination. The source of this sequence is an adult in good health.

CDR3 protein: CASRTGTWNTGELFF. The CDR3 DNA sequence: TGTGCCAGCAGGACCGGGACTTGGAACACCGGGGAGCTGTTTTTT. The rearrangement uses TRBV28 and TRBJ2-2; D perhaps matches TRBD2 (6 bases). Deletions cut 6 bases from V and 1 base from J, with 12 bases between. CDR1 and CDR2 (germline): MDHEN, SYDVKM. The CDR3 length is 15 residues.